This TCR beta chain was captured in a study of cytomegalovirus exposure and HLA in healthy donors. Amplification used 60 Vbeta primers and 13 Jbeta primers. TCRdb keeps only in-frame clones here, not all; method: immunoSEQ multiplex PCR. The sample contains around 120,000 clones, 83% of which appear only once. The study, taken as a whole, reports: The study carried out a later analysis of TCR beta sequences. It associated around 17,000 of them with specific HLA alleles at a false discovery rate of 0.05. A later analysis reportedly found fewer N-insertions in an Asian-associated ancestry cluster than the roughly 680-donor mean.

A note on this clone: Its specificity is not known.

The TCR was taken from a girl aged 2 to 10 in good health and CMV-seronegative. Sample: PBMCs.

In DNA form, the CDR3 reads TGTGCCAGCAGCTCCACAGGGTCTGGAAACACCATATATTTT. Amino acids: CASSSTGSGNTIYF. The chain couples TRBV7-3 to TRBJ1-3, with D perhaps matching TRBD1 (6 bases). From germline, CDR1 is SGHTA and CDR2 FQGTGA. Trimming left V 4 bases short and J 1 base short, with 8 bases between. The CDR3 is 14 amino acids.